The 32 T cell receptor beta chains below all came from one sample that was sequenced in a study of STAT3 mutations in large granular lymphocyte leukemia. Study results and caveats: Every T-cell large granular lymphocyte leukemia patient had at least one immunodominant TCR beta clonotype.

Their cognate antigens are unknown. Only in-frame clones appear in the TCRdb table, and some are missing; sequencing was by immunoSEQ multiplex PCR. The profile covers roughly 10,000 clones, with roughly 54% appearing a single time and approximately 8.9% taken by the ten largest. The sample was peripheral blood mononuclear cells. The source of these receptors is a boy between 5 and 17 years old with T-cell large granular lymphocyte leukemia. Some clones in this sample may be carry-over from other donors' samples.

The chain joins TRBV29-1 to TRBJ1-2; 8 bases line up with TRBD1. CDR3 length: 15 residues. Per germline, CDR1 SQVTM and CDR2 ANQGSEA. The V and J ends lost 0 bases and 8 bases, in that order; junction bases with no gene match: 11. The CDR3 is CSVEERGDRGGGYTF. Written as DNA, the CDR3 is TGCAGCGTTGAAGAGAGGGGAGACAGGGGAGGAGGCTACACCTTC.

The chain couples TRBV27 to TRBJ2-7; D remains unclear. The CDR3 consists of 13 residues. The V end was cut by 8 bases, the J end by 3 bases, with 14 bases between. CDR1 and CDR2 from the germline V gene are MNHEY and SMNVEV (reference sequence). CDR3 loop: CASSFTAYYEQYF. DNA for the CDR3: TGTGCCAGCTCGTTCACGGCTTACTACGAGCAGTACTTC.

This sequence joins TRBV5-5 and TRBJ1-5, with D unclear. This CDR3 has 15 amino acids. V gave up 0 bases and J gave up 1 base, with 8 bases separating them. Germline CDR1 and CDR2: SGHKS and YYEKEE (reference sequence). CDR3 loop: CASSLGVVSNQPQHF. CDR3 DNA: TGTGCCAGCAGCTTGGGGGTGGTCAGCAATCAGCCCCAGCATTTT.

The V call is TRBV7-2, the J call TRBJ1-5; a weak D match, TRBD1 (6 bases). Trimming removed 1 base from V and 7 bases from J, with 11 bases in between. This CDR3 comprises 14 residues. CDR1 SGHTA and CDR2 FQGNSA come from the germline V gene. CDR3: CASSLEGVGQPQHF. In DNA form, the CDR3 reads TGTGCCAGCAGCTTAGAGGGGGTAGGGCAGCCCCAGCATTTT.

This sequence joins TRBV11-2 and TRBJ1-2; 9 positions agree with TRBD1. The CDR3 is made up of 13 amino acids. The V gene end was trimmed by 6 bases and the J gene end by 8 bases; junction bases not matched to a gene: 7. CDR1 is SGHAT, CDR2 FQNNGV, per germline. The CDR3 sequence: CASRSQGAEGYTF. CDR3 DNA sequence: TGTGCCAGCAGATCACAGGGGGCGGAGGGCTACACCTTC.

This clone was observed a handful of times. The chain joins TRBV29-1 to TRBJ2-3; D uncertain. In germline, CDR1 is SQVTM, CDR2 ANQGSEA. There are 12 residues in the CDR3. Trimming removed 6 bases at V and 0 bases at J, with 7 bases between. The CDR3, as DNA: TGCAGCGTAGAATACAGCACAGATACGCAGTATTTT. This sequence encodes CSVEYSTDTQYF.

This clone showed up just a few times. The chain combines TRBV30 with TRBJ1-5; D is uncertain. V dropped 0 bases and J dropped 2 bases, with 5 bases sitting between them. Germline CDR1 is GTSNPN and CDR2 is SVGIG (reference sequence). There are 13 residues in the CDR3. CDR3 sequence: CAWSVVGNQPQHF. CDR3 nucleotide sequence: TGTGCCTGGAGTGTAGTAGGCAATCAGCCCCAGCATTTT.

This clone was found a few times. The chain has TRBV7-9 and TRBJ1-2; D gene uncertain. Trimming took off 4 bases at V and 4 bases at J, with 10 bases between the two ends. This CDR3 is 13 amino acids long. Looked up from germline, CDR1 is SEHNR and CDR2 is FQNEAQ (reference sequence). The CDR3 DNA follows: TGTGCCAGCAGCTCCCCCCCAGGCTATGGCTACACCTTC. Its protein product is CASSSPPGYGYTF.

This chain uses TRBV5-4 with TRBJ1-6; D is undetermined. CDR3 length: 15 amino acids. The V end lost 1 base, the J end lost 2 bases, and 7 bases lay between the germline ends. Germline values: CDR1 SGHNT, CDR2 YYREEE (reference sequence). The CDR3, as DNA: TGTGCCAGCAGCTTGAAAGGTCCCTATAATTCACCCCTCCACTTT. It is translated as CASSLKGPYNSPLHF.

V is TRBV7-9 and J is TRBJ1-2; 11 bases are shared with TRBD1. Trimming removed 5 bases from V and 0 bases from J; junction bases left unmatched: 2. This CDR3 spans 15 amino acids. Germline V lookup: CDR1 SEHNR, CDR2 FQNEAQ (reference sequence). The CDR3 DNA reads TGTGCCAGCAGCAGGACAGGGGGCACTAACTATGGCTACACCTTC. Amino acid sequence: CASSRTGGTNYGYTF.

This clone was seen a single time. The CDR3 sequence is CASSLERTSEAFF. CDR3 in DNA: TGCGCCAGCAGCCTAGAGAGAACAAGTGAAGCTTTCTTT. V usage is TRBV5-1 and J usage is TRBJ1-1; no clear D. Trimming took 4 bases from V and 7 from J, leaving 14 bases between them. Per the germline V gene, CDR1 is SGHRS and CDR2 is YFSETQ. CDR3 length: 13 residues.

This CDR3 is CSVFLAGGHYEQYF. CDR3 coding DNA: TGCAGCGTTTTCCTAGCGGGAGGACACTACGAGCAGTACTTC. The chain uses TRBV29-1 and TRBJ2-7, with 11 nucleotides matching TRBD2. The CDR3 has 14 residues. V shed 5 bases, J shed 3 bases, and the junction held 6 bases outside the gene matches. CDR1 is SQVTM, CDR2 ANQGSEA, per germline.

The CDR3: CASSYGTGANEQYF. Here the CDR3 DNA reads TGTGCCAGCAGCTACGGGACAGGGGCCAACGAGCAGTACTTC. The rearrangement uses TRBV7-9 and TRBJ2-7; 10 bases agree with TRBD1. Germline loops: CDR1 SEHNR, CDR2 FQNEAQ (reference sequence). The CDR3 consists of 14 residues. J was trimmed by 5 bases and V by 4 bases; bases with no gene match: 5. The full variable domain, in which reference TRBV7-9 and TRBJ2-7 provide the parts outside the CDR3, is DTGVSQNPRHKITKRGQNVTFRCDPISEHNRLYWYRQTLGQGPEFLTYFQNEAQLEKSRLLSDRFSAERPKGSFSTLEIQRTEQGDSAMYLCASSYGTGANEQYFGPGTRLTVT.

This clone was recorded a few times. The J gene is TRBJ1-2, the V gene TRBV2; D is uncertain. This CDR3 comprises 12 residues. Per the germline V gene, CDR1 is SNHLY and CDR2 is FYNNEI. Trimming took 3 bases from V and 4 from J, leaving 6 bases between them. CDR3 residues: CASSDLLYGYTF. The DNA for the CDR3 is TGTGCCAGCAGTGATCTCCTCTATGGCTACACCTTC.

This clone was recorded a few times. CDR3 bases: TGTGCCAGCACTTACAATGAGCAGTTCTTC. It codes for CASTYNEQFF. This chain joins TRBV6-1 and TRBJ2-1; D gene uncertain. Germline V lookup: CDR1 MNHNS, CDR2 SASEGT. The length of the CDR3 is 10 residues. Trimming removed 7 bases from V and 4 bases from J, with 2 bases in between.

The chain links TRBV4-2 to TRBJ2-5; the D call may be TRBD1 or TRBD2 (6 bases each). Germline lookup yields CDR1 LGHNA and CDR2 YNFKEQ. The CDR3 spans 16 residues. The ends were cut back, 0 bases at V and 5 bases at J, with 16 bases in the middle. Here the CDR3 reads CASSQEGPTGGETQYF. CDR3 sequence (DNA): TGTGCCAGCAGCCAAGAAGGTCCGACAGGAGGGGAGACCCAGTACTTC.

The V gene is TRBV6-6, the J gene TRBJ1-1, with 7 positions matching TRBD1. This CDR3 spans 14 amino acids. The J segment lost 6 bases and the V segment lost 4 bases, leaving 8 bases of the junction unmatched. The germline gives CDR1 MNHNY, CDR2 SVGAGI (reference sequence). The CDR3 nucleotides read TGTGCCAGCAGTTTTGGACAGGCCCACGCTGAAGCTTTCTTT. It codes for CASSFGQAHAEAFF.

The V and J genes are TRBV19 and TRBJ1-6, with D possibly matching TRBD1 (6 bases). The germline V gene encodes CDR1 LNHDA and CDR2 SQIVND (reference sequence). The CDR3 runs to 13 residues. Trimming stripped 6 bases from V and 8 bases from J, with 11 bases between. CDR3 coding DNA: TGTGCCAGTAGCGGACAGCATTATTCACCCCTCCACTTT. Protein sequence: CASSGQHYSPLHF.

The chain is built from TRBV2 and TRBJ2-3; no reliable D call. The length of the CDR3 is 12 residues. Germline V gene sequence: CDR1 SNHLY, CDR2 FYNNEI. V lost 6 bases to trimming and J lost 2 bases, with 6 bases between them. The CDR3: CASRVDTDTQYF. CDR3 in DNA: TGTGCCAGCAGAGTCGACACAGATACGCAGTATTTT.

V usage is TRBV7-9 and J usage is TRBJ2-1; D remains ambiguous. Trimming took off 3 bases at V and 9 bases at J, with 18 bases between the two ends. This CDR3 comprises 15 residues. Germline loops: CDR1 SEHNR, CDR2 FQNEAQ (reference sequence). The CDR3, as DNA: TGTGCCAGCAGCTTGGTTGATGACCCACCCGGTGAGCAGTTCTTC. Translated, it gives CASSLVDDPPGEQFF.

This clone was seen a handful of times. CDR3 sequence reads: CASSLQGTYNEQFF. Written as DNA, the CDR3 is TGCGCCAGCAGCTTGCAGGGGACCTACAATGAGCAGTTCTTC. V and J are TRBV5-1 and TRBJ2-1; D is possibly TRBD1 (6 bases). The CDR3 runs to 14 residues. The V end lost 1 base, the J end lost 2 bases, and 7 bases lay between the germline ends. Germline values: CDR1 SGHRS, CDR2 YFSETQ.

V usage is TRBV21-1 and J usage is TRBJ2-7; the D call TRBD2 from the table was never checked on the DNA. TRBV21-1 is a known pseudogene. The CDR3 runs 14 residues. The CDR3 DNA is TGTGCCAGCAGCAAAGGCTCTCGGTCCTACGAGCAGTACTTC. It is translated as CASSKGSRSYEQYF.

V usage is TRBV6-5 and J usage is TRBJ1-2, with a tentative D call TRBD1 (6 bases). Trimming cost V 5 bases and J 6 bases, with 13 bases left between them. This CDR3 spans 13 amino acids. Germline V gene data show CDR1 as MNHEY and CDR2 as SVGAGI. CDR3: CASSRTGFHGYTF. CDR3 coding DNA: TGTGCCAGCAGTCGAACAGGGTTCCATGGCTACACCTTC.

The CDR3 loop reads CASSLDEGGPTYEQYF. The CDR3 coding sequence is TGTGCCAGCAGCTTAGATGAGGGGGGACCTACCTACGAGCAGTACTTC. The chain joins TRBV7-9 to TRBJ2-7; D may be TRBD1 or TRBD2 (6 bases each). This CDR3 is built from 16 residues. Trimming removed 1 base at V and 2 bases at J, with 15 bases between. The germline V gene has CDR1 SEHNR and CDR2 FQNEAQ (reference sequence).

This chain uses TRBV7-9 with TRBJ1-1; a possible D gene is TRBD1 (6 bases). Germline loops: CDR1 SEHNR, CDR2 FQNEAQ (reference sequence). The CDR3 is made up of 13 amino acids. V dropped 6 bases and J dropped 1 base, with 9 bases sitting between them. The CDR3 coding sequence is TGTGCCAGCAGATTACAGGGGAACACTGAAGCTTTCTTT. Translating gives CASRLQGNTEAFF.

This clone was seen a few times. The chain recombines TRBV9 with TRBJ2-7, with a tentative D call TRBD2 (5 bases). The V gene's germline CDR1 is SGDLS and CDR2 YYNGEE. Trimming shortened V by 3 bases and J by 6 bases, and 10 bases separated the two germline ends. The CDR3 runs 12 residues. CDR3 region: CASSATSGEQYF. The DNA for the CDR3 is TGTGCCAGCAGCGCGACCAGCGGCGAGCAGTACTTC.

This clone was counted between two and nine times. The chain recombines TRBV30 with TRBJ1-5; no clear D gene. The length of the CDR3 is 13 residues. The ends were cut back, 2 bases at V and 5 bases at J, with 10 bases in the middle. Germline V lookup: CDR1 GTSNPN, CDR2 SVGIG (reference sequence). The CDR3 coding sequence is TGTGCCTGGAGTATAGGGTATTATCAGCCCCAGCATTTT. Its translation: CAWSIGYYQPQHF.

This chain links TRBV28 with TRBJ2-3, with a tentative D call TRBD2 (5 bases). This CDR3 contains 10 residues. The V gene lost 11 bases and the J gene lost 6 bases, with 9 bases spanning the gap. Germline V gene lookup returns CDR1 MDHEN and CDR2 SYDVKM. CDR3 nucleotide sequence: TGTGCCGGCGGGCGGGATACGCAGTATTTT. Protein product: CAGGRDTQYF.

The chain combines TRBV25-1 with TRBJ2-7; 7 nucleotides agree with TRBD2. Germline CDR1 reads MGHDK; CDR2 reads SYGVNS. The CDR3 consists of 13 residues. The junction had 1 base not matched to a gene; V was cut back by 3 bases and J by 2 bases. The CDR3 is CASSESGAYEQYF. CDR3 nucleotides: TGTGCCAGCAGTGAGAGCGGGGCCTACGAGCAGTACTTC.

V usage is TRBV5-6 and J usage is TRBJ1-6, with 8 bases matching TRBD1. The junction had 7 bases not matched to a gene; V was cut back by 4 bases and J by 10 bases. The V gene's germline CDR1 is SGHDT and CDR2 YYEEEE. The CDR3 length is 14 residues. The CDR3 region has the DNA TGTGCCAGCAGCCCAGGACAGGGAGGATCACCCCTCCACTTT. It specifies CASSPGQGGSPLHF.

This clone has a handful of counts. The genes are TRBV30 and TRBJ2-7; 9 bases line up with TRBD1. CDR1 and CDR2 from the germline V gene are GTSNPN and SVGIG (reference sequence). V was clipped by 5 bases and J by 6 bases; unmatched bases: 2. This CDR3 is built from 11 residues. The DNA of the CDR3 is TGTGCCTGGGACAGGGGGGGCGAGCAGTACTTC. Amino acids: CAWDRGGEQYF.

V and J are TRBV27 and TRBJ1-5; a possible D gene is TRBD1 (5 bases). Germline CDR1 and CDR2: MNHEY and SMNVEV (reference sequence). This CDR3 is 13 amino acids long. The V gene lost 2 bases and the J gene lost 6 bases, with 8 bases spanning the gap. The CDR3 DNA sequence: TGTGCCAGCAGTTTAGCAGGGACTCAGCCCCAGCATTTT. Its protein is CASSLAGTQPQHF.